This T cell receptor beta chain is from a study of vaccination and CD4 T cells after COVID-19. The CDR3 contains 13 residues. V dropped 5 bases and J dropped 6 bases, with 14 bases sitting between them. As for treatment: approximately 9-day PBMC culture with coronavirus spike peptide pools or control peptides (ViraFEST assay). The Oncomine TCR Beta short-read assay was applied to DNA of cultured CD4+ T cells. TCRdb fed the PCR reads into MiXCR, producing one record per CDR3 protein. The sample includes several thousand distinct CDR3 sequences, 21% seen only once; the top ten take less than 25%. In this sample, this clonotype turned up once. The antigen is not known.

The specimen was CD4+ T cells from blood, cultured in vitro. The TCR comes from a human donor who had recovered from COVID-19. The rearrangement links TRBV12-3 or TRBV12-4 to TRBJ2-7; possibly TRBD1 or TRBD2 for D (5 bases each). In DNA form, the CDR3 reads TGTGCCAGCAGTCAACTATGGGGGACCGAGCAGTACTTC. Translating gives CASSQLWGTEQYF.